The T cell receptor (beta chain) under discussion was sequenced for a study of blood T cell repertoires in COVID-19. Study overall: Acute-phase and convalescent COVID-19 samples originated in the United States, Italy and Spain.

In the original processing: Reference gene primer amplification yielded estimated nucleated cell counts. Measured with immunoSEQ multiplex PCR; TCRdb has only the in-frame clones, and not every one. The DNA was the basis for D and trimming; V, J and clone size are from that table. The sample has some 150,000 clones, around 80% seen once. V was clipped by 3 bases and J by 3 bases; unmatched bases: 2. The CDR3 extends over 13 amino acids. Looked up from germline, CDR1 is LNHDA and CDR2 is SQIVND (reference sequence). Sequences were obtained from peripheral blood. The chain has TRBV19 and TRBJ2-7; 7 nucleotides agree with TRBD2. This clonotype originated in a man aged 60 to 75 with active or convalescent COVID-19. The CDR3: CASSMIAGYEQYF. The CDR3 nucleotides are TGTGCCAGTAGTATGATAGCGGGCTACGAGCAGTACTTC.